This T cell receptor (beta chain) was observed in a study of lymphopenia after photon versus proton radiotherapy. Overall study results and limits: After the lymphocyte nadir, photon-treated repertoires showed oligoclonal expansion, especially of CD8+ Temra cells.

Per germline, CDR1 SGHVS and CDR2 FNYEAQ. V was cut by 3 bases and J by 6 bases, with 4 bases left in between. This CDR3 has 11 amino acids. Concerning this clone itself: No antigen is known for it.

Profiling relied on immunoSEQ multiplex PCR, and the TCRdb table lists in-frame clones only, not all of them. The sample carries just over 25,000 clones, 85% to 90% recorded once. The TCR comes from a man aged 30 to 45 with gastric cancer. This chain joins TRBV7-6 and TRBJ2-3; D gene unclear. The sample consisted of peripheral blood, taken from a patient treated with photon-based radiotherapy. The CDR3 DNA follows: TGTGCCAGCAGCTTCGGTGATACGCAGTATTTT. It encodes CASSFGDTQYF.